The entry that follows covers one T cell receptor beta chain sequence. The antigen remains unidentified. The sample comes from a study of CD4+ T cells in melanoma. Study results and limitations: A reported correlation linked neoantigen-specific CD4+ T cells to CD8+, macrophage and B cell function. Reportedly, melanoma neoantigen-specific CD4+ T cells showed varied differentiation states.

Method: immunoSEQ multiplex PCR; TCRdb's copy keeps in-frame clones and lacks some. Here the sample spans some 110,000 clones, over 80% being singletons. CDR3 length: 17 residues. In germline, CDR1 is LNHDA, CDR2 SQIVND (reference sequence). V was pared by 4 bases and J by 2 bases, with 20 bases between. Sequenced input: peripheral blood. The source of this sequence is a human donor with melanoma. The chain employs TRBV19 and TRBJ2-5, with D possibly called TRBD1 or TRBD2 (6 bases each). The CDR3 loop reads CASSNRWRGEEQETQYF. In DNA, the CDR3 is TGTGCCAGTAGTAACCGCTGGAGGGGGGAAGAACAAGAGACCCAGTACTTC. Combining the CDR3 with reference TRBV19 and TRBJ2-5 gives the whole variable domain DGGITQSPKYLFRKEGQNVTLSCEQNLNHDAMYWYRQDPGQGLRLIYYSQIVNDFQKGDIAEGYSVSREKKESFPLTVTSAQKNPTAFYLCASSNRWRGEEQETQYFGPGTRLLVL.